This T cell receptor beta chain was sequenced in a study of Ad26.COV2.S vaccination and SARS-CoV-2 variants. Treatment denoted: around 19 received Ad26.COV2.S at low or high dose, single or two shots; 5 received placebo; per-sample allocation not given. The samples date from day 63 after the first vaccine or placebo injection. The table came from immunoSEQ multiplex PCR; TCRdb's copy has only in-frame clones and leaves some out. The profile covers 300,000 to 400,000 clones, with about nine tenths appearing a single time and roughly 3.6% taken by the ten largest. The CDR3 totals 19 residues. Germline lookup yields CDR1 LGHDT and CDR2 YNNKEL (reference sequence). The V gene lost 4 bases and the J gene lost 5 bases, with 27 bases spanning the gap.

The sequence derives from a person aged 18 to 59 who received the Ad26.COV2.S COVID-19 vaccine or a placebo. The material was peripheral blood, obtained in a trial of Ad26.COV2.S vaccine versus placebo. J is TRBJ2-1 and V is TRBV3-1 (or the pseudogene TRBV3-2); D perhaps matches TRBD1 (6 bases). The chain's CDR3 is CASSPLGASRGTWDNEQFF. CDR3 in DNA: TGTGCCAGCAGCCCATTAGGGGCTAGTAGAGGGACATGGGACAATGAGCAGTTCTTC.